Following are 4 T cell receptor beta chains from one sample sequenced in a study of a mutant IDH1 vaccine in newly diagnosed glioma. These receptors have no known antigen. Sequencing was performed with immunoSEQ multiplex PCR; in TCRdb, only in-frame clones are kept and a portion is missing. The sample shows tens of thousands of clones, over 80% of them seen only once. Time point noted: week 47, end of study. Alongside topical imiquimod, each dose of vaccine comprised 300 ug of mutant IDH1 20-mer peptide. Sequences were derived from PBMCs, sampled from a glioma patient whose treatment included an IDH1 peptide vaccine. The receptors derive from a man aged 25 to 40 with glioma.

The CDR3 DNA sequence: TGTGCCAGCAGCTCCTGGACGGTATCCTACGAGCAGTACTTC. The encoded protein is CASSSWTVSYEQYF. This chain uses TRBV11-2 with TRBJ2-7; no firm D call. Looked up from germline, CDR1 is SGHAT and CDR2 is FQNNGV. The CDR3 runs 14 residues. With 4 bases removed from V and 1 base from J, the gap between germline ends came to 11 bases.

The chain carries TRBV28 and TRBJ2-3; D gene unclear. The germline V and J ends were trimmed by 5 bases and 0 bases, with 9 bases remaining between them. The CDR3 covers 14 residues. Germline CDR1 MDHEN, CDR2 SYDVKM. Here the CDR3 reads CASSAHPSTDTQYF. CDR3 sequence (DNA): TGTGCCAGCAGTGCACATCCTAGCACAGATACGCAGTATTTT.

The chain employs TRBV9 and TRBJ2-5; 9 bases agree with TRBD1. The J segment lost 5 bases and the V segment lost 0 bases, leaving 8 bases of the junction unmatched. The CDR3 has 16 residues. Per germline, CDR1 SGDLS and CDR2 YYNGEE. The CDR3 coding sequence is TGTGCCAGCAGCGTAGCTACGGGACAGGGTATTGAGACCCAGTACTTC. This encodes CASSVATGQGIETQYF.

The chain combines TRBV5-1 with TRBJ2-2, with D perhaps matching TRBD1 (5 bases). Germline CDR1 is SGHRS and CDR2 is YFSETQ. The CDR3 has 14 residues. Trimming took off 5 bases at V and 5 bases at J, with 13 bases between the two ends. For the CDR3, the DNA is TGCGCCAGCAGTAACATGCAGGGAACCGGGGAGCTGTTTTTT. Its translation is CASSNMQGTGELFF.